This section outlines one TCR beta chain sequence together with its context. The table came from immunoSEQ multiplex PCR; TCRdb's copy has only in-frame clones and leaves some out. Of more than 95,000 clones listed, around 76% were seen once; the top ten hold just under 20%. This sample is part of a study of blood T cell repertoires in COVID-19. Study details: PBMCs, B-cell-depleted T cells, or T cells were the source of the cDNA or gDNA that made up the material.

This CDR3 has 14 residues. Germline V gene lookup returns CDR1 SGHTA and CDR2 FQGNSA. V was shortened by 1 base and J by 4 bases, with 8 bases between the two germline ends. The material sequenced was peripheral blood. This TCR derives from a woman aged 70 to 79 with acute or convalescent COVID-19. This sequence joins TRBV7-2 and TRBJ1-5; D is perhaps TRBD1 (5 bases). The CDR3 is CASSLVEGNQPQHF. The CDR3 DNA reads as TGTGCCAGCAGCTTAGTGGAGGGGAATCAGCCCCAGCATTTT.